These 22 T cell receptor beta chains share one sample of origin, sequenced in a study of naive and memory T cell subsets. Two oligonucleotides, mixed equimolar, formed the beta constant-region primer covering TRBC1 and TRBC2. In TCRdb, the UMI-ligation and nested PCR reads were re-called with MiXCR into one record per CDR3 protein. Among roughly 140,000 distinct CDR3 sequences listed, about a sixth were seen once. Sequenced input: naive CD4+ T cells from blood. The receptors shown here come from a human donor in good health.

In its sample, this clonotype was seen a few times. The CDR3 loop is CASSPIAGGPETQYF. The CDR3 DNA follows: TGTGCCAGCAGCCCAATAGCGGGAGGGCCAGAGACCCAGTACTTC. The chain joins TRBV4-2 to TRBJ2-5, with 11 bases lining up with TRBD2. CDR1 is LGHNA and CDR2 is YNFKEQ in the germline V gene. V gave up 4 bases and J gave up 4 bases; unmatched junction bases: 5. The CDR3 totals 15 residues.

The chain recombines TRBV27 with TRBJ2-1; 8 bases are shared with TRBD2. The V gene end was trimmed by 10 bases and the J gene end by 14 bases; junction bases not matched to a gene: 13. Looked up from germline, CDR1 is MNHEY and CDR2 is SMNVEV (reference sequence). CDR3 length equals 12 residues. The CDR3 loop is CATGGEWAREFF. The DNA for the CDR3 is TGTGCCACCGGGGGGGAGTGGGCCCGTGAGTTCTTC.

This clonotype was found many times. The chain uses TRBV15 and TRBJ2-1; no definite D call. Germline V gene data show CDR1 as LNHNV and CDR2 as YYDKDF (reference sequence). V shed 3 bases and J shed 2 bases, with 14 bases lying between them. The CDR3 totals 16 residues. The CDR3 nucleotides read TGTGCCACCAGCAGGGATCCCAATAGGGCCTACAATGAGCAGTTCTTC. Translating it yields CATSRDPNRAYNEQFF.

This clonotype was observed at least ten times. The rearrangement uses TRBV20-1 and TRBJ2-7; 7 positions agree with TRBD1. Germline CDR1 reads DFQATT; CDR2 reads SNEGSKA (reference sequence). This CDR3 region has 16 residues. V was pared by 0 bases and J by 0 bases, with 8 bases of the junction left unmatched. CDR3 DNA: TGCAGTGCTAGAGATCGGAGGACAGGCGCCTCCTACGAGCAGTACTTC. This sequence encodes CSARDRRTGASYEQYF.

This sequence joins TRBV10-3 and TRBJ2-7; D is possibly TRBD1 (5 bases). This CDR3 spans 12 amino acids. The V end lost 4 bases, the J end lost 6 bases, and 10 bases lay between the germline ends. Germline loops: CDR1 ENHRY, CDR2 SYGVKD. In nucleotides, the CDR3 is TGTGCCATCAGTGGAGACAGTTCCGAGCAGTACTTC. This translates into CAISGDSSEQYF.

This clonotype was counted only a few times. This chain links TRBV30 with TRBJ1-3; no firm D call. Trimming removed 7 bases from V and 1 base from J, with 11 bases in between. In germline, CDR1 is GTSNPN, CDR2 SVGIG (reference sequence). This CDR3 comprises 13 residues. Here the CDR3 reads CASFRDSGNTIYF. As DNA, the CDR3 is TGTGCCTCCTTCCGGGATTCTGGAAACACCATATATTTT. The full variable domain, completed using reference TRBV30 and TRBJ1-3, is SQTIHQWPATLVQPVGSPLSLECTVEGTSNPNLYWYRQAAGRGLQLLFYSVGIGQISSEVPQNLSASRPQDRQFILSSKKLLLSDSGFYLCASFRDSGNTIYFGEGSWLTVV.

J is TRBJ1-1 and V is TRBV5-1, with a tentative D call TRBD1 (6 bases). The CDR3 length is 15 residues. CDR1 is SGHRS and CDR2 is YFSETQ in the germline V gene. Trimming left V 2 bases short and J 5 bases short, with 16 bases between. The CDR3: CASSLGTGRGTEAFF. CDR3 sequence (DNA): TGCGCCAGCAGCTTAGGTACAGGGAGAGGGACTGAAGCTTTCTTT.

This clonotype was seen a few times. The rearrangement uses TRBV7-6 and TRBJ1-1, with 7 bases fitting TRBD1. V lost 3 bases, J lost 5 bases, and 3 bases stayed unmatched. Germline CDR1 is SGHVS and CDR2 is FNYEAQ. The CDR3 spans 13 residues. The CDR3 sequence: CASSFLQGTEAFF. DNA of the CDR3: TGTGCCAGCAGCTTTTTACAGGGGACTGAAGCTTTCTTT.

The sample holds many counts of this clonotype. The chain uses TRBV7-9 and TRBJ2-6; D gene ambiguous. Trimming took 1 base from V and 0 from J, leaving 7 bases between them. CDR3 length equals 16 residues. CDR1 is SEHNR, CDR2 FQNEAQ, per germline (reference sequence). CDR3 DNA sequence: TGTGCCAGCAGCTTAGGACATAGCTCTGGGGCCAACGTCCTGACTTTC. It translates to CASSLGHSSGANVLTF.

This clonotype showed up many times. This chain uses TRBV20-1 with TRBJ2-2, with 8 bases fitting TRBD2. The CDR3 length is 16 residues. The V gene end was trimmed by 6 bases and the J gene end by 3 bases; junction bases not matched to a gene: 12. Germline V gene data show CDR1 as DFQATT and CDR2 as SNEGSKA (reference sequence). Here the CDR3 reads CSAGIGGGKYTGELFF. CDR3 DNA sequence: TGCAGTGCCGGGATCGGGGGGGGGAAGTACACCGGGGAGCTGTTTTTT.

The chain joins TRBV6-1 to TRBJ2-3; D remains unclear. The CDR3 sequence is 15 residues long. Germline V gene lookup returns CDR1 MNHNS and CDR2 SASEGT. V was shortened by 0 bases and J by 15 bases, with 22 bases between the two germline ends. DNA for the CDR3: TGTGCCAGCAGTGAAGCGCTTTCTGGCAGCAGAAGATTTTATTTT. Its translation: CASSEALSGSRRFYF.

This clonotype was detected a few times. The chain employs TRBV30 and TRBJ2-1, with 7 positions matching TRBD1. The CDR3 extends over 11 amino acids. Trimming removed 2 bases from V and 12 bases from J; junction bases left unmatched: 4. Looked up from germline, CDR1 is GTSNPN and CDR2 is SVGIG (reference sequence). The CDR3 bases are TGTGCCTGGAGTCCAGGGGACAGGCAGTTCTTC. Translated, it gives CAWSPGDRQFF. Supplemented by reference TRBV30 and TRBJ2-1, the full variable domain reads SQTIHQWPATLVQPVGSPLSLECTVEGTSNPNLYWYRQAAGRGLQLLFYSVGIGQISSEVPQNLSASRPQDRQFILSSKKLLLSDSGFYLCAWSPGDRQFFGPGTRLTVL.

V is TRBV11-3 and J is TRBJ2-1, with TRBD2 matching over 9 bases. Germline values: CDR1 SGHNT, CDR2 YENEEA. The CDR3 spans 16 residues. The V gene end was trimmed by 0 bases and the J gene end by 4 bases; junction bases not matched to a gene: 4. CDR3: CASSLDRLAEYNEQFF. In DNA, the CDR3 is TGTGCCAGCAGCTTAGATAGACTAGCGGAATACAATGAGCAGTTCTTC.

This clonotype was counted at least ten times. The V call is TRBV2, the J call TRBJ1-5; D gene unclear. Between the trimmed V and J ends, which lost 4 bases and 6 bases, there was a span of 13 bases. CDR3 length: 14 residues. Looked up from germline, CDR1 is SNHLY and CDR2 is FYNNEI. CDR3 in amino acids: CASSVQSSLQPQHF. The DNA for the CDR3 is TGTGCCAGCAGTGTGCAGAGCTCGCTTCAGCCCCAGCATTTT.

The V and J genes are TRBV29-1 and TRBJ2-5; possible D gene TRBD2, 6 bases. This CDR3 has 12 residues. Germline V gene data show CDR1 as SQVTM and CDR2 as ANQGSEA. With 3 bases removed from V and 5 bases from J, the gap between germline ends came to 10 bases. The CDR3 here is CSVDGSLETQYF. The CDR3 bases are TGCAGCGTTGACGGGAGTTTGGAGACCCAGTACTTC.

V usage is TRBV28 and J usage is TRBJ2-3; D call uncertain. The germline V and J ends were trimmed by 6 bases and 0 bases, with 13 bases remaining between them. The CDR3 sequence is 15 residues long. Germline CDR1 is MDHEN and CDR2 is SYDVKM. The CDR3 loop reads CASRTGAISTDTQYF. The CDR3 bases are TGTGCCAGCAGGACCGGAGCGATTAGCACAGATACGCAGTATTTT.

This clonotype has only a few counts. The chain employs TRBV2 and TRBJ1-5, with 7 bases aligning to TRBD1. V shed 6 bases and J 0 bases; nucleotides not matched to a gene: 8. CDR3 length: 16 residues. Per germline, CDR1 SNHLY and CDR2 FYNNEI. The CDR3, as DNA: TGTGCCAGCAGCGTAAGCAGGGGGAATAGCAATCAGCCCCAGCATTTT. Translation: CASSVSRGNSNQPQHF.

This clonotype was detected a few times. The V call is TRBV5-1, the J call TRBJ2-1; no clear D gene. Germline V gene data show CDR1 as SGHRS and CDR2 as YFSETQ. Trimming stripped 4 bases from V and 8 bases from J, with 16 bases between. This CDR3 is 14 amino acids long. CDR3 sequence (DNA): TGCGCCAGCAGCCTCTTGTACTCACGGGATGAGCAGTTCTTC. It is translated as CASSLLYSRDEQFF.

This chain uses TRBV7-2 with TRBJ1-1, with 7 bases that match TRBD1. Losses at the gene ends were 7 bases for V and 1 base for J; bases not matched to a gene: 12. In germline, CDR1 is SGHTA, CDR2 FQGNSA. This CDR3 comprises 16 residues. The CDR3: CASTQYRDRTNTEAFF. Written as DNA, the CDR3 is TGTGCCAGCACCCAGTATAGGGACAGAACGAACACTGAAGCTTTCTTT.

This clonotype was found a few times. This chain connects TRBV7-2 to TRBJ2-7; 10 bases are a match to TRBD1. The CDR3 totals 14 residues. Germline CDR1 reads SGHTA; CDR2 reads FQGNSA. The V gene end was trimmed by 5 bases and the J gene end by 5 bases; junction bases not matched to a gene: 6. DNA for the CDR3: TGTGCCAGCAGCATATTTGGACAGGGGGACGAGCAGTACTTC. This encodes CASSIFGQGDEQYF.

CDR3 residues: CASKTGVDQETQYF. In DNA form, the CDR3 reads TGTGCCAGCAAGACAGGGGTCGATCAAGAGACCCAGTACTTC. The rearrangement links TRBV6-5 to TRBJ2-5, with 8 bases lining up with TRBD1. CDR1 is MNHEY and CDR2 is SVGAGI in the germline V gene. Trimming took 7 bases from V and 2 from J; bases not matched to a gene: 6. This CDR3 has 14 amino acids.

In this sample, this clonotype turned up many times. The chain recombines TRBV3-1 with TRBJ2-1, with 8 bases that match TRBD1. After removal of 0 bases from V and 0 bases from J, the junction contained 1 base not matched to a gene. Germline CDR1 LGHDT, CDR2 YNNKEL (reference sequence). This CDR3 comprises 16 residues. In nucleotides, the CDR3 is TGTGCCAGCAGCCAAGACACAGGGGGCTCCTACAATGAGCAGTTCTTC. Its protein product is CASSQDTGGSYNEQFF.